This T cell receptor beta chain was sequenced during a study of cytomegalovirus exposure and HLA in healthy donors. Study results and caveats: Researchers catalogued about 160 TCR beta chains as cytomegalovirus-associated.

Regarding this clone: Its antigen is as yet unknown.

Primers: 60 Vbeta forward and 13 Jbeta reverse. Assay: immunoSEQ multiplex PCR; the TCRdb copy retains only in-frame clones and omits some. The sample includes around 180,000 clones, 65% to 75% of them seen just once. Germline V gene lookup returns CDR1 SGHNT and CDR2 YENEEA. The CDR3 extends over 14 amino acids. Deletions cut 1 base from V and 1 base from J, with 6 bases between. Sequencing was carried out using PBMCs. The rearrangement joins TRBV11-3 to TRBJ2-3, with D tentatively TRBD1 (6 bases). The sequence was collected from a girl between 10 and 17 years old in good health and CMV-seronegative. The CDR3 here is CASSLGQGTDTQYF. The CDR3 bases are TGTGCCAGCAGCTTAGGACAGGGCACAGATACGCAGTATTTT.